This T cell receptor beta chain was captured in a study of Ad26.COV2.S vaccination and SARS-CoV-2 variants. Overall study context: Enrollment placed the donor in the COV1001 Ad26.COV2.S trial arm.

Profiled with immunoSEQ multiplex PCR; TCRdb holds only in-frame clones, not every one. This table has around 300,000 clones, 75% to 90% appearing once. Treatment reported: 15 to 20 received Ad26.COV2.S at low or high dose, single or two shots; 5 received placebo; per-sample allocation not given. After the first vaccine or placebo injection, samples were drawn on day 63. An Ad26 vector carrying the Wuhan-strain SARS-CoV-2 spike served as the vaccine. This material consisted of peripheral blood, taken in a trial of Ad26.COV2.S vaccine versus placebo. The source is a person aged 18-60 years who received the Ad26.COV2.S COVID-19 vaccine or a placebo.

The CDR3 DNA reads as TGCGCCAGCAGCCCGTCCTCGAACCAACATGAGCAGTTCTTC. Translating it yields CASSPSSNQHEQFF. V usage is TRBV4-1 and J usage is TRBJ2-1; no clear D gene. V lost 4 bases and J 8 bases, leaving 15 bases between the germline ends. The CDR3 spans 14 residues. CDR1 is MGHRA, CDR2 YSYEKL, per germline.